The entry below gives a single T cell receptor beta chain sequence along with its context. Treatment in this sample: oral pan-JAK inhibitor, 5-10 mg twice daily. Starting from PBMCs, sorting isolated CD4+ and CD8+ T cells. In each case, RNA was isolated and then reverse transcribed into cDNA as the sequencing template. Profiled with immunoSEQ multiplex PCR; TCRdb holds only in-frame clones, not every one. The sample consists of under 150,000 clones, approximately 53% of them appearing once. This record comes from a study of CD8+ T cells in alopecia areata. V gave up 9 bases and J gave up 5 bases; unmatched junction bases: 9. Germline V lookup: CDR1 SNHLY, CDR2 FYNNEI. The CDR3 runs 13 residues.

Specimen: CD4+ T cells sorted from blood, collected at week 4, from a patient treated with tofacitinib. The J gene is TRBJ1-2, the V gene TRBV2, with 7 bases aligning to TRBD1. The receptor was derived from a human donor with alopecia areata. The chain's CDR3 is CASRMQGGYGYTF. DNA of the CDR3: TGTGCCAGTCGCATGCAGGGGGGTTATGGCTACACCTTC.